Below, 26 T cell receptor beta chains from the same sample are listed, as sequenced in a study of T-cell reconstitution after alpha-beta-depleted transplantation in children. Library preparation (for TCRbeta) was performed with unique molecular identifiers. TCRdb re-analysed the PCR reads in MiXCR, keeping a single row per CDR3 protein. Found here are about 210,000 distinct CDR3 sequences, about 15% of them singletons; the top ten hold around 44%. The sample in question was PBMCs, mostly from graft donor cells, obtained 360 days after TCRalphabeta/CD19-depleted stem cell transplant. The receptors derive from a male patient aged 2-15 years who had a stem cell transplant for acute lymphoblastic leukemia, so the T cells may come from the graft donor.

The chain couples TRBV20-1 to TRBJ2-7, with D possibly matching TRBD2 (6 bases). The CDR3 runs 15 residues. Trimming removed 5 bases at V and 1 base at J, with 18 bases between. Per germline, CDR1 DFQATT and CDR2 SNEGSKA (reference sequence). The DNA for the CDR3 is TGCAGTGCTCCCCCCCCGGGACGGGGGTCCTACGAGCAGTACTTC. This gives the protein CSAPPPGRGSYEQYF.

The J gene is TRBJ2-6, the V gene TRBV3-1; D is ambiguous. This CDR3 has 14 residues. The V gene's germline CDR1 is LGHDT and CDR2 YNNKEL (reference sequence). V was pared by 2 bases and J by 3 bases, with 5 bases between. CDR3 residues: CASSQIGGANVLTF. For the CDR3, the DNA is TGTGCCAGCAGCCAAATCGGTGGGGCCAACGTCCTGACTTTC.

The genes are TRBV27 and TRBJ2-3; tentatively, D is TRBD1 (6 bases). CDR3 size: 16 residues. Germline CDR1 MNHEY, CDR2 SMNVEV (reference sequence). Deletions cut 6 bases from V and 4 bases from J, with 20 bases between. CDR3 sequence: CASSLAPDQGSDTQYF. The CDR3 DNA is TGTGCCAGCAGCCTTGCCCCGGATCAGGGGTCAGATACGCAGTATTTT.

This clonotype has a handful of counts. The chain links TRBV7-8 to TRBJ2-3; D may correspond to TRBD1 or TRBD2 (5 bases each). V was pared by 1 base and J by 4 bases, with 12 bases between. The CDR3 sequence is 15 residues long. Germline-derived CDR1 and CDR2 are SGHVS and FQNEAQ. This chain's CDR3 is CASSLGLRDPDTQYF. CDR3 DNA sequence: TGTGCCAGCAGCTTAGGGCTTAGGGACCCAGATACGCAGTATTTT.

Here the CDR3 reads CASSPPGRQREKLFF. Written as DNA, the CDR3 is TGTGCCAGCAGCCCCCCTGGCAGGCAGAGGGAAAAACTGTTTTTT. The V and J genes are TRBV3-1 and TRBJ1-4, with unresolved D. Germline CDR1 is LGHDT and CDR2 is YNNKEL (reference sequence). Trimming pared 4 bases from V and 8 bases from J, leaving 17 bases between. CDR3 length: 15 residues.

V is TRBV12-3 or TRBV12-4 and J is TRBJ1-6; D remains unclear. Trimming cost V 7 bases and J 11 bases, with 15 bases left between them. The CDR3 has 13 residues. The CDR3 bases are TGTGCCAGCAACTCAGCTATAAGGACACCCCTCCACTTT. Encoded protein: CASNSAIRTPLHF.

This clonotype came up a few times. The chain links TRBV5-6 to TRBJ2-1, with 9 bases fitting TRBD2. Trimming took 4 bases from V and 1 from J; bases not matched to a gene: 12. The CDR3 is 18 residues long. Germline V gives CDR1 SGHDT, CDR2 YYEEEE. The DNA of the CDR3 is TGTGCCAGCAGCCCCTTTGGGCGGGGGGGCAGGTCCTACAATGAGCAGTTCTTC. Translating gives CASSPFGRGGRSYNEQFF.

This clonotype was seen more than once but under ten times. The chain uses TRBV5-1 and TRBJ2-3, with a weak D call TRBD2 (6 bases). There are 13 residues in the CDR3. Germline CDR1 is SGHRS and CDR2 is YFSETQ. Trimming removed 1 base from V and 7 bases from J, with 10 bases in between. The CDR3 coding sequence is TGCGCCAGCAGCTTGCCGGGAGATTATACGCAGTATTTT. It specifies CASSLPGDYTQYF. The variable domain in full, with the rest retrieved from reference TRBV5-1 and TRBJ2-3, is KAGVTQTPRYLIKTRGQQVTLSCSPISGHRSVSWYQQTPGQGLQFLFEYFSETQRNKGNFPGRFSGRQFSNSRSEMNVSTLELGDSALYLCASSLPGDYTQYFGPGTRLTVL.

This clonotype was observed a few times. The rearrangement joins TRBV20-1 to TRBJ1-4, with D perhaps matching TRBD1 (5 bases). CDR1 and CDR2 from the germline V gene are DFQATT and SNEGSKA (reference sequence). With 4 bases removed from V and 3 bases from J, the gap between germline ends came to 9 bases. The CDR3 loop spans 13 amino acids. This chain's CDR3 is CSAIRVANEKLFF. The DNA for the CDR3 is TGCAGTGCTATCAGGGTGGCTAATGAAAAACTGTTTTTT.

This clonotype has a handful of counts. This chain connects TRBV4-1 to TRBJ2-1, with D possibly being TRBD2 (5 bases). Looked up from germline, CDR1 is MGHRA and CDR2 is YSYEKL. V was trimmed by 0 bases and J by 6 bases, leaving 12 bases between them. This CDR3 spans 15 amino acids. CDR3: CASSQDLTSGNEQFF. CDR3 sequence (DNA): TGCGCCAGCAGCCAAGATCTCACGAGCGGCAATGAGCAGTTCTTC.

The CDR3 loop is CQQPRSYVRANTYEQYF. DNA of the CDR3: TGCCAGCAGCCAAGATCGTACGTAAGGGCCAACACCTACGAGCAGTACTTC. The gene calls are TRBV4-1 and TRBJ2-7; D call uncertain. The CDR3 extends over 17 amino acids. Germline CDR1 is MGHRA and CDR2 is YSYEKL.

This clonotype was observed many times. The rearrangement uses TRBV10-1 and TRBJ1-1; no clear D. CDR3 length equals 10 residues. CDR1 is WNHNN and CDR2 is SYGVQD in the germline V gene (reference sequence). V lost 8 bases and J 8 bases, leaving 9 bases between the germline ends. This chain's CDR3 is CASPQGEAFF. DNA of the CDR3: TGCGCCAGCCCTCAAGGCGAAGCTTTCTTT.

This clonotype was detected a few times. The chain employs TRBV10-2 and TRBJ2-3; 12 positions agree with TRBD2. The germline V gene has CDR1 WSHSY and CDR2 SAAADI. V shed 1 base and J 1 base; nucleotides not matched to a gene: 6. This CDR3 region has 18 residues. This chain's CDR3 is CASSEFLAGGRGTDTQYF. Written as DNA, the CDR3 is TGCGCCAGCAGTGAGTTTCTAGCGGGGGGGCGTGGCACAGATACGCAGTATTTT.

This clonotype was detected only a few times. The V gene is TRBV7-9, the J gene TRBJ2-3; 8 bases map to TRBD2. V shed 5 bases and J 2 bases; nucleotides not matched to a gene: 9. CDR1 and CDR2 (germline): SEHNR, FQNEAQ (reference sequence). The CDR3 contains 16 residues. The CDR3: CASSHWEAGATDTQYF. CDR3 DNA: TGTGCCAGCAGCCATTGGGAAGCGGGGGCCACAGATACGCAGTATTTT. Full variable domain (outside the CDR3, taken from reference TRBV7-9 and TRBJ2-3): DTGVSQNPRHKITKRGQNVTFRCDPISEHNRLYWYRQTLGQGPEFLTYFQNEAQLEKSRLLSDRFSAERPKGSFSTLEIQRTEQGDSAMYLCASSHWEAGATDTQYFGPGTRLTVL.

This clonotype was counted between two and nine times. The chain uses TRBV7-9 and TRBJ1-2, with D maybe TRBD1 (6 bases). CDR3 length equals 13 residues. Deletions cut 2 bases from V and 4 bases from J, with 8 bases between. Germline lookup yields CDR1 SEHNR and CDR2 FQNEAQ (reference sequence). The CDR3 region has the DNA TGTGCCAGCAGCTTAAGGGGGTCCTATGGCTACACCTTC. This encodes CASSLRGSYGYTF.

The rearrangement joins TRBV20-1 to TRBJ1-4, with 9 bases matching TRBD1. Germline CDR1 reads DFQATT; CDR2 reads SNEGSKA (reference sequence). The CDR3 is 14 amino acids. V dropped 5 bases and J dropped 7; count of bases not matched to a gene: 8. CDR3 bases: TGCAGTGCTCCCCGTCGGGACAGGGTTGAAAAACTGTTTTTT. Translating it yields CSAPRRDRVEKLFF.

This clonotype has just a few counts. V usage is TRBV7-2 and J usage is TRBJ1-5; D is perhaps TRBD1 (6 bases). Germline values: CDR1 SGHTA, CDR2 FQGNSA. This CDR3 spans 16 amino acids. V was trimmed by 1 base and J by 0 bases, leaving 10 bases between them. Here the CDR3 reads CASSLVGHPSNQPQHF. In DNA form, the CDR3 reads TGTGCCAGCAGCTTAGTGGGACACCCTAGCAATCAGCCCCAGCATTTT. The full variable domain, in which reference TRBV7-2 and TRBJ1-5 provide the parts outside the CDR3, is GAGVSQSPSNKVTEKGKDVELRCDPISGHTALYWYRQSLGQGLEFLIYFQGNSAPDKSGLPSDRFSAERTGGSVSTLTIQRTQQEDSAVYLCASSLVGHPSNQPQHFGDGTRLSIL.

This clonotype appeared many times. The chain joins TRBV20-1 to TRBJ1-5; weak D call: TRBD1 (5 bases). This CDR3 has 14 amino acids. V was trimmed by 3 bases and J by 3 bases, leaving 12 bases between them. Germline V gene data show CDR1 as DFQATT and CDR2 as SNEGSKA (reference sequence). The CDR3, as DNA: TGCAGTGCTAGTGCAGGGACTTCCAATCAGCCCCAGCATTTT. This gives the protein CSASAGTSNQPQHF.

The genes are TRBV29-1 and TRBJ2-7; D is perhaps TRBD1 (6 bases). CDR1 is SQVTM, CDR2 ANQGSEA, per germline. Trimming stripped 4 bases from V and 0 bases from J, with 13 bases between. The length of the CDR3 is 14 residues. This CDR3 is CSVVRDKISYEQYF. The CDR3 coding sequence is TGCAGCGTTGTAAGGGACAAGATCTCCTACGAGCAGTACTTC.

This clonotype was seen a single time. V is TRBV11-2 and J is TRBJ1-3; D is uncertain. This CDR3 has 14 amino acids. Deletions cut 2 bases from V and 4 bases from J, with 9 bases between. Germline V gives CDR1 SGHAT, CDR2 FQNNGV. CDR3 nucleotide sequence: TGTGCCAGCAGCTTACCACCGGAGGGAAACACCATATATTTT. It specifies CASSLPPEGNTIYF.

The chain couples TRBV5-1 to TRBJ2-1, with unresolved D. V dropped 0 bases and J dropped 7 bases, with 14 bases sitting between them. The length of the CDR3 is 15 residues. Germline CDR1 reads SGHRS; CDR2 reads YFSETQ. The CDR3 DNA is TGCGCCAGCAGCTTGGTGAGGAATGATCGGAATGAGCAGTTCTTC. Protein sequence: CASSLVRNDRNEQFF.

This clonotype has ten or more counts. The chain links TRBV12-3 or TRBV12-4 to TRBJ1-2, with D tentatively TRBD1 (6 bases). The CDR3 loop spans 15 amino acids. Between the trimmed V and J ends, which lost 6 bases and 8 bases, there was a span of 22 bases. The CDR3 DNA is TGTGCCAGCAGCCACCGGGACACAGAAATGAAGGGCTACACCTTC. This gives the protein CASSHRDTEMKGYTF.

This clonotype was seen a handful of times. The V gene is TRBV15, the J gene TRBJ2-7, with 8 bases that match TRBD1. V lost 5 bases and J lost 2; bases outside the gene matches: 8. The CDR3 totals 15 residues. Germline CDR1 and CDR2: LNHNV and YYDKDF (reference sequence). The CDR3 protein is CATSPNRDRTYEQYF. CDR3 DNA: TGTGCCACCAGCCCAAACCGGGACAGGACCTACGAGCAGTACTTC.

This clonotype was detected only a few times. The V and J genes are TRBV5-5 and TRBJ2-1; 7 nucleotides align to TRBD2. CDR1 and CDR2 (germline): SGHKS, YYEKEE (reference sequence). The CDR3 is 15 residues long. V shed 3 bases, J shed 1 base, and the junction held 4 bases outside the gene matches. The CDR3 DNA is TGTGCCAGCAGCTCCTTAGCGGGTTCCTACAATGAGCAGTTCTTC. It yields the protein CASSSLAGSYNEQFF.

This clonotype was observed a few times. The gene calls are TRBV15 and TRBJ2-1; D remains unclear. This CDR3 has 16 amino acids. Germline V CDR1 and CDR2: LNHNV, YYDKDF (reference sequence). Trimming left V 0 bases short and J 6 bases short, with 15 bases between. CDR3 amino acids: CATSRDLLSGFNEQFF. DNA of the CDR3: TGTGCCACCAGCAGAGATCTCCTATCGGGTTTCAATGAGCAGTTCTTC.

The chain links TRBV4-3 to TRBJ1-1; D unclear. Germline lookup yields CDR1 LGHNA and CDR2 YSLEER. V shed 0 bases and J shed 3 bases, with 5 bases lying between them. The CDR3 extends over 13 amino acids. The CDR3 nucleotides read TGCGCCAGCAGCCAAGATTTGGACACTGAAGCTTTCTTT. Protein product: CASSQDLDTEAFF.